These 2 T cell receptor beta chains were all obtained from the same sample, sequenced in a study of T cells in Graves' hyperthyroidism and ophthalmopathy. It was RNA transcripts that yielded the amplified TCR beta CDR3 regions. The TCR CDR3 was amplified in a first-round RT-PCR using the HTBI primer set. TCRdb itself ran the multiplex PCR reads through MiXCR, one entry per CDR3 protein. This table holds approximately 870,000 distinct CDR3 sequences, roughly 40% found once. The sequenced sample consisted of blood. All receptors derive from a man aged 18 to 29 with Graves' hyperthyroidism.

In the case of this clonotype: The junction shows a germline mismatch at one end, possibly a read error. The chain has TRBV6-5 and TRBJ2-5, with 8 bases lining up with TRBD1. CDR1 and CDR2 from the germline V gene are MNHEY and SVGAGI. The CDR3 has 17 amino acids. CDR3 amino acids: CASSWSPGGETQGTQYF. In nucleotides, the CDR3 is TGTGCCAGCAGTTGGTCGCCAGGGGGCGAGACCCAAGGGACCCAGTACTTC.

CDR3 residues: CSVEGGAEKLFF. In nucleotides, the CDR3 is TGCAGCGTTGAAGGGGGGGCCGAAAAACTGTTTTTT. This chain links TRBV29-1 with TRBJ1-4; possible D gene TRBD1, 6 bases. Looked up from germline, CDR1 is SQVTM and CDR2 is ANQGSEA. V lost 1 base and J lost 8, with 8 bases in between. The CDR3 contains 12 residues.